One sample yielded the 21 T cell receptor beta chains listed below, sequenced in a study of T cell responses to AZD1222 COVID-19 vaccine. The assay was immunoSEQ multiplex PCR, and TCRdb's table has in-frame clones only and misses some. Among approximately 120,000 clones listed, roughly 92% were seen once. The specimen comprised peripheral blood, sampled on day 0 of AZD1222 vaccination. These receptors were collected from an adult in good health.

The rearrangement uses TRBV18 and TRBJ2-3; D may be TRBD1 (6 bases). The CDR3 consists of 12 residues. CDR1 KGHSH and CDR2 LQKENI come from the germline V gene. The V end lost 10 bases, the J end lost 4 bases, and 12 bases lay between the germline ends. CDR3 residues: CATGQFPDTQYF. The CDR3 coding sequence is TGTGCCACAGGACAGTTTCCAGATACGCAGTATTTT.

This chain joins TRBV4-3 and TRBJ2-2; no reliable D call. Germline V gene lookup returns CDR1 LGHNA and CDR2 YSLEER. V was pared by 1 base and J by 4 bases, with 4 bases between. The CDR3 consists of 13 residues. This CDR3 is CASSQGFTGELFF. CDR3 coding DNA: TGCGCCAGCAGCCAAGGTTTCACCGGGGAGCTGTTTTTT.

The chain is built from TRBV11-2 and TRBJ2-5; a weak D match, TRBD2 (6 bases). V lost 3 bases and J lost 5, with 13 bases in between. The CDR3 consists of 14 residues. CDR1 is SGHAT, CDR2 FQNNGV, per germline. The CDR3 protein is CASSFAGSGETQYF. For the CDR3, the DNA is TGTGCCAGCAGCTTTGCGGGGTCCGGCGAGACCCAGTACTTC.

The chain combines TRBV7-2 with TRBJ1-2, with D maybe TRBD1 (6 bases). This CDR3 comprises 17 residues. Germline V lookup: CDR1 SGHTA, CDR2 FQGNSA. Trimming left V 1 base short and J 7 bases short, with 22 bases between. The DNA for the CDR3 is TGTGCCAGCAGCTTAGGTAGTTCGCAGGGGCGGGTGAGTGGCTACACCTTC. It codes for CASSLGSSQGRVSGYTF.

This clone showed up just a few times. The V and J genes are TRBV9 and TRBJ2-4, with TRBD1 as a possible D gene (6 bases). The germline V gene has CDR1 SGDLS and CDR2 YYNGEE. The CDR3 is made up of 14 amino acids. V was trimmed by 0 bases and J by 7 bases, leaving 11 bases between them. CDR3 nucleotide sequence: TGTGCCAGCAGCGTAGGGACAGACCCTAACATTCAGTACTTC. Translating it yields CASSVGTDPNIQYF.

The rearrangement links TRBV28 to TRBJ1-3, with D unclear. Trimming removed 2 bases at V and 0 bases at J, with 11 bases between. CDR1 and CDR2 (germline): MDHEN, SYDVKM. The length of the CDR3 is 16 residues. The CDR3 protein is CASSLPGRASGNTIYF. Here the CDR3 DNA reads TGTGCCAGCAGTTTACCGGGTCGAGCCTCTGGAAACACCATATATTTT.

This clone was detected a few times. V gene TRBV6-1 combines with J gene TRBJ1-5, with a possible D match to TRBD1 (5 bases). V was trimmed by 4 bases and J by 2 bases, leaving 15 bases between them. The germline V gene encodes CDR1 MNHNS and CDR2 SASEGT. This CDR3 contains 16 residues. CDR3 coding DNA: TGTGCCAGCAGTGTCGAATCAGGGCTCGGCAATCAGCCCCAGCATTTT. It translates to CASSVESGLGNQPQHF.

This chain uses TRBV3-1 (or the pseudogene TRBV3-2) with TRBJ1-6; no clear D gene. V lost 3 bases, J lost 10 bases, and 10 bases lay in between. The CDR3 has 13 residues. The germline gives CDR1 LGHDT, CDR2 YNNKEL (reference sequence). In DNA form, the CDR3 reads TGTGCCAGCAGCCATGGGGTTCTCTCACCCCTCCACTTT. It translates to CASSHGVLSPLHF.

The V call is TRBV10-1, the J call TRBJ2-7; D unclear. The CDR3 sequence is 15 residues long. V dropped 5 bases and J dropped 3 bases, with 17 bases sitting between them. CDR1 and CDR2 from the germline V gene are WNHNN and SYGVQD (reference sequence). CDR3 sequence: CASSLISEGRYEQYF. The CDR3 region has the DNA TGCGCCAGCAGTTTAATAAGCGAAGGTCGCTACGAGCAGTACTTC.

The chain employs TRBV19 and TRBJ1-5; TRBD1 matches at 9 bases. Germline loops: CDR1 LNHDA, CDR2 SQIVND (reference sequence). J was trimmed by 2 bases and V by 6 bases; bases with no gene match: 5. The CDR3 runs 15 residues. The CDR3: CASSPGQGGNQPQHF. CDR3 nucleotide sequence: TGTGCCAGTAGCCCGGGACAGGGAGGCAATCAGCCCCAGCATTTT. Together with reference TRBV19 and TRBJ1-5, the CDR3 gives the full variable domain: DGGITQSPKYLFRKEGQNVTLSCEQNLNHDAMYWYRQDPGQGLRLIYYSQIVNDFQKGDIAEGYSVSREKKESFPLTVTSAQKNPTAFYLCASSPGQGGNQPQHFGDGTRLSIL.

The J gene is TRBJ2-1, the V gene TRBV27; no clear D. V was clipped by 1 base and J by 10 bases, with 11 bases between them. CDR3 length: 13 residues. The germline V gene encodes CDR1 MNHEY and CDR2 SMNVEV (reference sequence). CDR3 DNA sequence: TGTGCCAGCAGTTTATGGCCGGCGGTCGAGCAGTTCTTC. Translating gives CASSLWPAVEQFF.

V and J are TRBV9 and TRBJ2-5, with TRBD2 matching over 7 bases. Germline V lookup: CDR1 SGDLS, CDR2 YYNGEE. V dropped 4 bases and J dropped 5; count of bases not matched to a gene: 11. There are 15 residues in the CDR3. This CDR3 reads CASSTLGGSVETQYF. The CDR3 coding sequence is TGTGCCAGCAGCACCCTCGGGGGGTCGGTGGAGACCCAGTACTTC.

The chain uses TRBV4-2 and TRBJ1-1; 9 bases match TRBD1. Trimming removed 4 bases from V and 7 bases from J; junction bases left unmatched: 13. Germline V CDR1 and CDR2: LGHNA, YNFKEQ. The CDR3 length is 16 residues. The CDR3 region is CASSPSNYRGLDEAFF. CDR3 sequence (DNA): TGTGCCAGCAGCCCTTCGAACTACAGGGGGCTTGATGAAGCTTTCTTT.

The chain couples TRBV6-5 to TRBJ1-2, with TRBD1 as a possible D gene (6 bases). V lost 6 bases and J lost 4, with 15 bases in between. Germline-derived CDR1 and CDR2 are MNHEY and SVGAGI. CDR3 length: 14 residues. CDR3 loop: CASRDYGTPYGYTF. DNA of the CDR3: TGTGCCAGCAGGGATTACGGGACACCCTATGGCTACACCTTC.

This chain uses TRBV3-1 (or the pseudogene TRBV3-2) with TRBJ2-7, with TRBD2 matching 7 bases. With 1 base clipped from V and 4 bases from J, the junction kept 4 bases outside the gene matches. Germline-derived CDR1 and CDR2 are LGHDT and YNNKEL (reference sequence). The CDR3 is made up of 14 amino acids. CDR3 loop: CASSQGEGLYEQYF. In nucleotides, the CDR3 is TGTGCCAGCAGCCAAGGGGAGGGGTTGTACGAGCAGTACTTC.

CDR3 nucleotide sequence: TGCGCCAGCAGCCAATCCCTAGTACCCGGGGCCAACGTCCTGACTTTC. This translates into CASSQSLVPGANVLTF. The chain employs TRBV4-3 and TRBJ2-6; unclear D gene. The germline V gene encodes CDR1 LGHNA and CDR2 YSLEER. The length of the CDR3 is 16 residues. Trimming cost V 2 bases and J 4 bases, with 12 bases left between them.

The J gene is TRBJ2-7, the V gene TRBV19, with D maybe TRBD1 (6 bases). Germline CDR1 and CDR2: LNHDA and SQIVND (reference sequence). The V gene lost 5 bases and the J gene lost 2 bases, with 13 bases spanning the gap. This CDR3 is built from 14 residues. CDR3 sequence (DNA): TGTGCCAGTAGTGTATCAGGGGTTACCTACGAGCAGTACTTC. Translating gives CASSVSGVTYEQYF.

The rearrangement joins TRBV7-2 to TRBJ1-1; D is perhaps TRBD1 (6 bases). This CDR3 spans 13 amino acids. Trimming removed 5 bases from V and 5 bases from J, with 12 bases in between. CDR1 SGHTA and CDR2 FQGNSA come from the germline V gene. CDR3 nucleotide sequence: TGTGCCAGCAGCCCGCACAGGGATACTGAAGCTTTCTTT. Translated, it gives CASSPHRDTEAFF.

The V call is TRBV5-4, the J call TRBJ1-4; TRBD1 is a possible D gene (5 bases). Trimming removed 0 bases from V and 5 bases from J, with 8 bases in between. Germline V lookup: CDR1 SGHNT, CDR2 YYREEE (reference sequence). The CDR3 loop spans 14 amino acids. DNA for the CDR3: TGTGCCAGCAGCTTGGGGGCAGGGAATGAAAAACTGTTTTTT. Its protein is CASSLGAGNEKLFF.

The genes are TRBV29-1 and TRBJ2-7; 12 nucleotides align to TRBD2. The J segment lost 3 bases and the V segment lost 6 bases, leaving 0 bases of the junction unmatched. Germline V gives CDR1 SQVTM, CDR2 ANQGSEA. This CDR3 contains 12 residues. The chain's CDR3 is CSVTSGGYEQYF. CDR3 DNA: TGCAGCGTGACTAGCGGGGGCTACGAGCAGTACTTC.

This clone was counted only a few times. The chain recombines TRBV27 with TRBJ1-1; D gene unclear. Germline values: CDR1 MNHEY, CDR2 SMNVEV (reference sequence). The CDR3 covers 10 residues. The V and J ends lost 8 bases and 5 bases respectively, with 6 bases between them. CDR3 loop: CASFSTEAFF. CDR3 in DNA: TGTGCCAGCTTCTCTACTGAAGCTTTCTTT.